This T cell receptor (beta chain) was found in a study of human T cells and chemical hapten exposure. Whole-study context: Donors were sensitized with 2% DPC on the upper inner arm. Broader study findings: Controls formed significantly fewer large CDR3 similarity clusters than expanded TCRs did.

It was the library that attached unique molecular identifiers to individual cDNA molecules. TCRdb re-called the RACE reads through MiXCR, storing one row per CDR3 protein. The sample consists of 35,000 to 45,000 distinct CDR3 sequences, approximately 9% of them appearing once. CDR3 length: 13 residues. Germline values: CDR1 SGHTA, CDR2 FQGTGA. The V end lost 2 bases, the J end lost 9 bases, and 8 bases lay between the germline ends. Points on this clonotype: Its antigen is as yet unknown.

Time point noted: patch test 2, 6 weeks after DPC sensitization. Documented treatment: therapeutic diphenylcyclopropenone sensitization with weekly scalp DPC. At every patch-test visit, blood was drawn before the patch test was applied. The sequenced sample was whole blood, obtained in connection with sensitization to the hapten diphenylcyclopropenone (DPC). V usage is TRBV7-3 and J usage is TRBJ1-6; D remains ambiguous. The source is a woman aged 40 to 49 with alopecia areata. Some clones in this sample may be carry-over from other donors' samples. The CDR3 bases are TGTGCCAGCAGCTTAGAGTTGAGTTCACCCCTCCACTTT. It is translated as CASSLELSSPLHF. The whole variable domain, remainder taken from reference TRBV7-3 and TRBJ1-6, is GAGVSQTPSNKVTEKGKYVELRCDPISGHTALYWYRQSLGQGPEFLIYFQGTGAADDSGLPNDRFFAVRPEGSVSTLKIQRTERGDSAVYLCASSLELSSPLHFGNGTRLTVT.